The clone carrying this T cell receptor (beta chain) has at least ten counts. Using unique molecular identifiers, the investigators prepared the TCRbeta library. TCRdb itself ran the PCR reads through MiXCR, one entry per CDR3 protein. The table has some 500,000 distinct CDR3 sequences, around a third seen once. The data originate from a study of T-cell reconstitution after alpha-beta-depleted transplantation in children. V lost 2 bases, J lost 7 bases, and 8 bases lay in between. The germline CDR1 and CDR2 sequences are SQVTM and ANQGSEA. The CDR3 length is 11 residues. The clonotype comes from a human donor who donated a stem cell graft to a child with aplastic anemia. The chain employs TRBV29-1 and TRBJ1-1; D is unresolved. This sample comprised PBMCs from the stem cell graft donor, obtained from the stem cell graft. The CDR3 DNA reads TGCAGCGTTGAACTTCAGGTTGAAGCTTTCTTT. Its translation is CSVELQVEAFF.